The 19 T cell receptor beta chains given below trace back to one sample, sequenced in a study of T cells expressing NK-cell markers. TCRdb re-called the 5' RACE reads and gives one entry per CDR3 protein, without DNA. The sample has 250,000 to 300,000 distinct CDR3 sequences. The source material was blood T cells: a sorted CD56 or NKG2C T cell subset, CD4+ or CD8+ T cells, or bulk PBMC T cells (not recorded which). The receptors were sampled from a woman aged 18 to 75 in good health.

The rearrangement joins TRBV6-1 to TRBJ1-2. Looked up from germline, CDR1 is MNHNS and CDR2 is SASEGT. The CDR3 runs to 14 residues. CDR3 residues: CASRRDAGGYGYTF.

The chain employs TRBV5-1 and TRBJ2-3; TCRdb selects TRBD2, and the lack of DNA leaves this call unchecked. The CDR3 spans 19 residues. Germline CDR1 and CDR2: SGHRS and YFSETQ. CDR3: CASSLVPGLAGMGTDTQYF.

The chain joins TRBV29-1 to TRBJ2-1; TCRdb gives TRBD2 as the D gene, but with no DNA this cannot be confirmed. The CDR3 is 13 amino acids. The germline CDR1 and CDR2 sequences are SQVTM and ANQGSEA. This CDR3 is CSGLAGGGDEQFF.

The chain couples TRBV20-1 to TRBJ2-2; the TCRdb D gene call, TRBD2, has no DNA to confirm it. CDR1 and CDR2 (germline): DFQATT, SNEGSKA (reference sequence). The CDR3 loop spans 15 amino acids. This chain's CDR3 is CSARTSGGGTGELFF.

V gene TRBV19 combines with J gene TRBJ2-3; no DNA is available, so the TRBD2 call from TCRdb remains unchecked. This CDR3 is 15 amino acids long. CDR1 is LNHDA and CDR2 is SQIVND in the germline V gene (reference sequence). CDR3: CASSFVSGSTDTQYF.

The chain combines TRBV29-1 with TRBJ2-1; the TCRdb D gene call, TRBD1, has no DNA to confirm it. This CDR3 comprises 12 residues. Germline V CDR1 and CDR2: SQVTM, ANQGSEA. The CDR3 here is CSVEPRDRGQFF.

This chain links TRBV6-2 or TRBV6-3 with TRBJ2-4; checking the TCRdb D call of TRBD1 is not possible without DNA. Per the germline V gene, CDR1 is MNHEY and CDR2 is SVGEGT. The CDR3 runs 16 residues. CDR3 sequence: CASSYGEQGAKNIQYF.

The chain combines TRBV9 with TRBJ2-1; TCRdb's D gene call, TRBD2, goes unchecked for lack of DNA. Germline V gene sequence: CDR1 SGDLS, CDR2 YYNGEE. CDR3 length: 17 amino acids. The CDR3 protein is CASSPRLAPSSYNEQFF.

The V gene is TRBV28, the J gene TRBJ2-6; TCRdb's assignment of TRBD2 cannot be checked, as there is no DNA. The V gene's germline CDR1 is MDHEN and CDR2 SYDVKM. This CDR3 region has 16 residues. The CDR3 sequence is CASSLGPSGGANVLTF.

The chain uses TRBV28 and TRBJ1-6; the D gene TCRdb calls, TRBD1, cannot be checked with no DNA. The CDR3 is 15 amino acids. Germline V gives CDR1 MDHEN, CDR2 SYDVKM. CDR3 sequence reads: CASSWPGQPNSPLHF.

The J gene is TRBJ2-2, the V gene TRBV6-5; TCRdb lists TRBD2, though no DNA is available to test this call. CDR1 is MNHEY and CDR2 is SVGAGI in the germline V gene. The CDR3 is 17 residues long. The CDR3: CASSWRLAGANTGELFF.

The CDR3 protein is CASSYSNRGTGELFF. The chain joins TRBV6-5 to TRBJ2-2; TCRdb's D call of TRBD1 is untestable without DNA. CDR3 length: 15 residues. Germline V CDR1 and CDR2: MNHEY, SVGAGI.

The chain carries TRBV11-2 and TRBJ2-1; the TRBD1 assignment by TCRdb is unverifiable without DNA. Germline CDR1 SGHAT, CDR2 FQNNGV. The CDR3 totals 16 residues. Here the CDR3 reads CASSPRSSGGNNEQFF.

The chain has TRBV4-1 and TRBJ2-7; lacking DNA, the TRBD1 call made by TCRdb goes unchecked. CDR3 length equals 16 residues. CDR1 MGHRA and CDR2 YSYEKL come from the germline V gene. CDR3 loop: CASSQGSGTDSLGQYF.

This sequence joins TRBV7-2 and TRBJ1-2. Germline-derived CDR1 and CDR2 are SGHTA and FQGNSA. This CDR3 is built from 15 residues. The CDR3 reads CASSLASSGFYGYTF.

The genes are TRBV5-1 and TRBJ2-3; TCRdb returns TRBD1, unconfirmable since there is no DNA. The CDR3 consists of 17 residues. Looked up from germline, CDR1 is SGHRS and CDR2 is YFSETQ. The CDR3 is CASKIGGFRQPPDTQYF. The entire variable domain, with the rest obtained from reference TRBV5-1 and TRBJ2-3, is as follows: KAGVTQTPRYLIKTRGQQVTLSCSPISGHRSVSWYQQTPGQGLQFLFEYFSETQRNKGNFPGRFSGRQFSNSRSEMNVSTLELGDSALYLCASKIGGFRQPPDTQYFGPGTRLTVL.

V is TRBV6-1 and J is TRBJ2-7; the D gene TCRdb calls, TRBD1, cannot be checked with no DNA. Per germline, CDR1 MNHNS and CDR2 SASEGT. This CDR3 has 15 amino acids. The CDR3: CASRVHRDTAYEQYF.

V gene TRBV3-1 combines with J gene TRBJ2-5; TCRdb calls TRBD1, which cannot be checked without DNA. The CDR3 consists of 14 residues. Per the germline V gene, CDR1 is LGHDT and CDR2 is YNNKEL (reference sequence). CDR3: CASQSGQGRETQYF.

This chain uses TRBV5-1 with TRBJ2-7; TCRdb calls TRBD1, which cannot be checked without DNA. Germline V CDR1 and CDR2: SGHRS, YFSETQ. CDR3 length equals 15 residues. The CDR3 sequence is CASSLADRYLHEQYF.